The entry below describes one T cell receptor beta chain. Its antigen is still unknown. V lost 2 bases and J lost 7, with 17 bases in between. Germline loops: CDR1 MNHEY, CDR2 SVGAGI. The CDR3 contains 16 residues. cDNA serving as the sequencing template came from extracted, reverse transcribed RNA. This table comes from immunoSEQ multiplex PCR, and its TCRdb copy is limited to in-frame clones, with some not included. This sample has 150,000 to 200,000 clones; roughly half occur once, and the top ten carry about a tenth. The data are from a study of CD8+ T cells in alopecia areata. On the study more broadly: Severity was scored as percentage of affected scalp area in treated patients.

General observations from the study: Scalp clonality, along with expanded CD8+ clones among the top 100, was significantly decreased by tofacitinib. In scalp and blood during tofacitinib, many expanded lesional clones persisted. Researchers report lesional scalp, most notably alopecia totalis/universalis, outstripped normal scalp in clonality.

Treatment meaning: oral pan-JAK inhibitor, 5-10 mg twice daily. V and J are TRBV6-5 and TRBJ1-4; TRBD1 might be the D (5 bases). The receptor was isolated from a human donor with alopecia areata. Sequenced here: CD8+ T cells sorted from blood, sampled at approximately week 52, from a patient treated with tofacitinib. CDR3 protein: CASSYGPGTIAEKLFF. The CDR3 coding sequence is TGTGCCAGCAGTTACGGACCGGGGACGATCGCTGAAAAACTGTTTTTT.